This entry lists 19 T cell receptor beta chains sequenced from one sample in a study of T cells in Graves' hyperthyroidism and ophthalmopathy. From RNA transcripts, TCR beta CDR3 regions were amplified. TCR CDR3 regions were first amplified by RT-PCR with HTBI primers. TCRdb recomputed calls from the multiplex PCR reads with MiXCR, one row per CDR3 protein. The sample holds 80,000 to 100,000 distinct CDR3 sequences, approximately 39% seen once. Material: peripheral blood or thyroid tissue (not recorded which). Receptors originate from a woman under 40 with Graves' hyperthyroidism.

Ten or more counts support this clonotype. The chain combines TRBV20-1 with TRBJ1-2, with 9 nucleotides matching TRBD1. Germline trimming cut 5 bases from V and 13 bases from J; bases unmatched to any gene: 11. The CDR3 is 12 amino acids. Germline CDR1 is DFQATT and CDR2 is SNEGSKA (reference sequence). DNA of the CDR3: TGCAGTGCTGCCTCAGGGGACAGGGTGTCCACCTTC. It translates to CSAASGDRVSTF.

This rearrangement joins TRBV7-6 to TRBJ2-7; 8 bases map to TRBD2. The V segment lost 6 bases and the J segment 2 bases; nucleotides outside the gene matches: 3. The CDR3 runs to 13 residues. From germline, CDR1 is SGHVS and CDR2 FNYEAQ. The chain's CDR3 is CASSSGTPYEQYF. The CDR3 region has the DNA TGTGCCAGCAGTAGCGGGACCCCCTACGAGCAGTACTTC.

The chain links TRBV9 to TRBJ2-7; tentatively, D is TRBD2 (5 bases). V lost 0 bases and J lost 8, with 15 bases in between. Germline V CDR1 and CDR2: SGDLS, YYNGEE. The length of the CDR3 is 14 residues. The CDR3 reads CASSVVLAGEKQYF. The CDR3 DNA sequence: TGTGCCAGCAGCGTAGTACTGGCCGGGGAAAAGCAGTACTTC.

Of note for this clonotype: This sequence may be a read error, since a much larger clone differs from it by one base. The CDR3 loop reads CASSGQANAEAFF. As DNA, the CDR3 is TGTGCCAGCTCGGGACAGGCGAACGCTGAAGCTTTCTTT. V is TRBV7-9 and J is TRBJ1-1; 8 bases are shared with TRBD1. The germline CDR1 and CDR2 sequences are SEHNR and FQNEAQ (reference sequence). The CDR3 loop spans 13 amino acids.

In its sample, this clonotype ranks as medium-sized (0.01 to 0.1%). The chain has TRBV2 and TRBJ1-2; 8 bases are a match to TRBD1. Germline trimming cut 5 bases from V and 8 bases from J; bases unmatched to any gene: 10. Germline V gives CDR1 SNHLY, CDR2 FYNNEI. CDR3 length: 14 amino acids. In nucleotides, the CDR3 is TGTGCCAGCAGTCAAGACAGGGGTGGTATGGGCTACACCTTC. Translation gives CASSQDRGGMGYTF.

This clonotype was counted many times. This chain joins TRBV6-5 and TRBJ1-1; D gene ambiguous. The CDR3 sequence is 15 residues long. From germline, CDR1 is MNHEY and CDR2 SVGAGI. With 6 bases removed from V and 2 bases from J, the gap between germline ends came to 16 bases. This CDR3 is CASRLHGLSNTEAFF. Written as DNA, the CDR3 is TGTGCCAGCAGACTTCATGGATTGAGTAACACTGAAGCTTTCTTT.

This clonotype occurred many times. V and J are TRBV10-3 and TRBJ1-6; perhaps TRBD1 as D (5 bases). Trimming stripped 10 bases from V and 9 bases from J, with 16 bases between. Germline V CDR1 and CDR2: ENHRY, SYGVKD. The CDR3 covers 13 residues. As DNA, the CDR3 is TGTGCCAGTTGGGGCCGAAGGGGTTCACCCCTCCACTTT. Translated, it gives CASWGRRGSPLHF.

V gene TRBV12-3 or TRBV12-4 combines with J gene TRBJ1-2, with 9 bases matching TRBD1. The CDR3 is made up of 14 amino acids. V dropped 6 bases and J dropped 6; count of bases not matched to a gene: 8. The CDR3, as DNA: TGTGCCAGCAGCTCCGGGACAGGGACCAATGGCTACACCTTC. Protein sequence: CASSSGTGTNGYTF.

This clonotype came up many times. This chain links TRBV27 with TRBJ1-2, with D uncertain. The CDR3 consists of 14 residues. Germline V gives CDR1 MNHEY, CDR2 SMNVEV (reference sequence). The V gene lost 5 bases and the J gene lost 8 bases, with 18 bases spanning the gap. The CDR3 DNA sequence: TGTGCCAGCAGTCCTTATCAGATGGCTTTAGGCTACACCTTC. It encodes CASSPYQMALGYTF.

This clonotype was observed at least ten times. The chain combines TRBV9 with TRBJ1-1, with D possibly TRBD1 on 6 matching bases. CDR1 is SGDLS and CDR2 is YYNGEE in the germline V gene. The CDR3 is made up of 19 amino acids. V lost 0 bases to trimming and J lost 3 bases, with 24 bases between them. CDR3 DNA: TGTGCCAGCAGCGTAGGGTCCTTGGGGGGGCCCAGAGGGGACACTGAAGCTTTCTTT. It specifies CASSVGSLGGPRGDTEAFF.

This clonotype was recorded many times. The V and J genes are TRBV20-1 and TRBJ1-3, with D uncertain. The germline gives CDR1 DFQATT, CDR2 SNEGSKA (reference sequence). Trimming shortened V by 0 bases and J by 0 bases, and 12 bases separated the two germline ends. The CDR3 totals 16 residues. The CDR3: CSARDTGWSSGNTIYF. The CDR3 region has the DNA TGCAGTGCTAGAGACACGGGCTGGAGCTCTGGAAACACCATATATTTT.

There are many counts of this clonotype. The chain employs TRBV20-1 and TRBJ2-5, with a tentative D call TRBD1 (5 bases). Trimming shortened V by 7 bases and J by 2 bases, and 11 bases separated the two germline ends. The CDR3 has 12 residues. Germline-derived CDR1 and CDR2 are DFQATT and SNEGSKA (reference sequence). In nucleotides, the CDR3 is TGCAGTGAATGGGGCGAACAAGAGACCCAGTACTTC. It translates to CSEWGEQETQYF.

There are many counts of this clonotype. V gene TRBV25-1 combines with J gene TRBJ2-2; 8 nucleotides align to TRBD1. V dropped 7 bases and J dropped 1; count of bases not matched to a gene: 5. This CDR3 contains 15 residues. Per the germline V gene, CDR1 is MGHDK and CDR2 is SYGVNS. CDR3 bases: TGTGCCAGCACCCCCGGGACAGGGAACACCGGGGAGCTGTTTTTT. Protein sequence: CASTPGTGNTGELFF.

This clonotype has a count of ten or more. The chain is built from TRBV11-2 and TRBJ1-6; D might be TRBD1 (5 bases). The CDR3 consists of 14 residues. Germline values: CDR1 SGHAT, CDR2 FQNNGV. Trimming took off 5 bases at V and 10 bases at J, with 15 bases between the two ends. The CDR3 bases are TGTGCCAGCAGCCCAGACGGGGGATCGTCACCCCTCCACTTT. Its translation: CASSPDGGSSPLHF.

This clonotype has just a few counts. The genes are TRBV28 and TRBJ2-5; the D gene could be TRBD1 or TRBD2 (5 bases each). This CDR3 has 14 residues. V dropped 5 bases and J dropped 5 bases, with 15 bases sitting between them. Germline CDR1 is MDHEN and CDR2 is SYDVKM. The DNA for the CDR3 is TGTGCCAGCAGTCGCCCCTTAGAGGGGGAGACCCAGTACTTC. It yields the protein CASSRPLEGETQYF.

This clonotype was seen many times. The chain combines TRBV10-3 with TRBJ1-2; 8 bases match TRBD1. With V trimmed by 7 bases and J by 5 bases, 12 bases remained unmatched. The germline gives CDR1 ENHRY, CDR2 SYGVKD. The CDR3 runs to 15 residues. This chain's CDR3 is CAITIGQGGGYGYTF. The CDR3 coding sequence is TGTGCCATCACTATAGGACAGGGAGGGGGATATGGCTACACCTTC.

This clonotype was counted many times. The chain employs TRBV7-9 and TRBJ2-7, with unresolved D. V lost 1 base, J lost 7 bases, and 14 bases lay in between. The V gene's germline CDR1 is SEHNR and CDR2 FQNEAQ (reference sequence). The CDR3 totals 14 residues. The CDR3: CASSLVGTLGEQYF. CDR3 DNA sequence: TGTGCCAGCAGCTTAGTGGGCACTCTTGGGGAGCAGTACTTC.

This clonotype occurred many times. The V and J genes are TRBV12-3 or TRBV12-4 and TRBJ2-7, with D tentatively TRBD2 (6 bases). CDR3 length: 13 amino acids. Trimming removed 4 bases at V and 3 bases at J, with 10 bases between. The CDR3 DNA sequence: TGTGCCAGCAGTTCCCCGACTAGCTACGAGCAGTACTTC. This translates into CASSSPTSYEQYF.

This clonotype was recorded at least ten times. The V and J genes are TRBV5-5 and TRBJ1-1; TRBD1 aligns across 8 bases. This CDR3 has 18 amino acids. V was pared by 5 bases and J by 1 base, with 16 bases of the junction left unmatched. The germline V gene has CDR1 SGHKS and CDR2 YYEKEE (reference sequence). CDR3 DNA: TGTGCCAGCAGACGCTCCCCAGGGGGCGCGGGCACGAACACTGAAGCTTTCTTT. Encoded protein: CASRRSPGGAGTNTEAFF. Using reference TRBV5-5 and TRBJ1-1 for the parts outside the CDR3, the full variable domain is DAGVTQSPTHLIKTRGQQVTLRCSPISGHKSVSWYQQVLGQGPQFIFQYYEKEERGRGNFPDRFSARQFPNYSSELNVNALLLGDSALYLCASRRSPGGAGTNTEAFFGQGTRLTVV.